The rows below give T cell receptor beta chains drawn from one sample of a study of vaccination and CD4 T cells after COVID-19. TCRdb itself ran the PCR reads through MiXCR, one entry per CDR3 protein. The data hold 20,000 or so distinct CDR3 sequences, with about 60% observed a single time. The material was CD4+ T cells from blood, obtained before SARS-CoV-2 vaccination. The receptors here all came from a human donor who had recovered from COVID-19. Each CDR3 is given with its conserved first and last residue. D genes are given only for firm matches. Clone size, where shown, is once, few, many, or a class for clones that have expanded.

DNA	CDR3	length	D	J	V	size
TGTGCCAGCAGGGCAGGGGGCCTAACAGATACGCAGTATTTT	CASRAGGLTDTQYF	14	TRBD1	TRBJ2-3	TRBV11-1	NA
TGTGCCAGCTCACCAACAGGGATCGAGTACACTGAAGCTTTCTTT	CASSPTGIEYTEAFF	15	NA	TRBJ1-1	TRBV18	NA
TGTGCCAGCAGCTTAGGCAGCTTCAGAGACAATGAGCAGTTCTTC	CASSLGSFRDNEQFF	15	NA	TRBJ2-1	TRBV11-1	NA
TGTGCCAGCAGTAGATTGCCGACAGGGGCCGGTCCCCAGTACTTC	CASSRLPTGAGPQYF	15	TRBD1	TRBJ2-5	TRBV2	few
TGTGCCAGCATTAACCGGGACCGAATCGCGGCACCCCTCCACTTT	CASINRDRIAAPLHF	15	NA	TRBJ1-6	TRBV2	few
TGTGCCAGCAGCTTACAAGGCCAGAGAACCTACAATGAGCAGTTCTTC	CASSLQGQRTYNEQFF	16	NA	TRBJ2-1	TRBV7-3	NA
TGTGCCAGCAGTTTAGGTACAGCGCACCTTTCCGGGGAGACCCAGTACTTC	CASSLGTAHLSGETQYF	17	NA	TRBJ2-5	TRBV12-3/TRBV12-4	once
TGTGCCAGCAGAGAGGACCGCCTTGGTGGGTACTTC	CASREDRLGGYF	12	NA	TRBJ2-7	TRBV2	NA
TGTGCCAGCAGGACCCGGACAGACCGGGAGCCCCAGCATTTT	CASRTRTDREPQHF	14	NA	TRBJ1-5	TRBV6-2/TRBV6-3	few
TGCGCCAGCAGTTCCTCGCTAGCGGGAGGGCGTACAGATACGCAGTATTTT	CASSSSLAGGRTDTQYF	17	TRBD2	TRBJ2-3	TRBV5-1	few
TGTGCCAGCAGCAACGGGAAGAAGATCTACGAGCAGTACTTC	CASSNGKKIYEQYF	14	NA	TRBJ2-7	TRBV21-1	NA
TGTGCCATCTTCGGGGATGGCTACACCTTC	CAIFGDGYTF	10	NA	TRBJ1-2	TRBV28	once
TGTGCCAGCAGGCCCTCGGGAGGAACATATACGCAGTATTTT	CASRPSGGTYTQYF	14	TRBD2	TRBJ2-3	TRBV2	few
TGTGCCAGCAGCTTAGACAGGGGTTCCCACAATGAGCAGTTCTTC	CASSLDRGSHNEQFF	15	TRBD1	TRBJ2-1	TRBV7-3	NA
TGTGCCAGCAGCGCACTAGTTTCCTACGAGCAGTACTTC	CASSALVSYEQYF	13	NA	TRBJ2-7	TRBV7-8	NA
TGTGCCAGCAGCCCCCTAGGATACGAGCAGTACTTC	CASSPLGYEQYF	12	NA	TRBJ2-7	TRBV7-6	NA
TGTGCCAGCAAGGGCCGCTACTACGAGCAGTACTTC	CASKGRYYEQYF	12	NA	TRBJ2-7	TRBV6-2/TRBV6-3	NA
TGTGCCAGCAGCTTAGATCGGGACTATGAGCAGTTCTTC	CASSLDRDYEQFF	13	NA	TRBJ2-1	TRBV7-7	few
TGCGCCAGCAGCTTGGGTGATGAGATCGGGGAGCTGTTTTTT	CASSLGDEIGELFF	14	NA	TRBJ2-2	TRBV5-1	NA
TGCAGTGCTAGAGATCGGCTAGCGGTTACCTACGAGCAGTACTTC	CSARDRLAVTYEQYF	15	TRBD2	TRBJ2-7	TRBV20-1	NA
TGTGCCAGTAGTATTATCGGGACAGGGGGCAATTCACCCCTCCACTTT	CASSIIGTGGNSPLHF	16	TRBD1	TRBJ1-6	TRBV19	NA
TGTGCCAGCAGTGAAGAGGCGGATCTACAGTCCGGGCCCCTCCACTTT	CASSEEADLQSGPLHF	16	NA	TRBJ1-6	TRBV2	NA
TGTGCCAGCACAGGGGATAGCAATCAGCCCCAGCATTTT	CASTGDSNQPQHF	13	NA	TRBJ1-5	TRBV2	NA
TGCAGTGCTAGGAGACAGGGAGGTGGCACAGATACGCAGTATTTT	CSARRQGGGTDTQYF	15	NA	TRBJ2-3	TRBV20-1	NA
TGTGCCAGCACCGAGGGGGGGAGGGCCCTGGGCGGCTCGCAGTATTTT	CASTEGGRALGGSQYF	16	NA	TRBJ2-3	TRBV28	NA
TGTGCCAGCAGGACTTTAGCGGGAGGGATAAATGAGCAGTTCTTC	CASRTLAGGINEQFF	15	TRBD2	TRBJ2-1	TRBV6-2/TRBV6-3	NA
TGTGCCAGCAGGCACGACAGGGTCGGGGCCAACGTCCTGACTTTC	CASRHDRVGANVLTF	15	TRBD1	TRBJ2-6	TRBV6-1	NA
TGCGCCAGCAGCCAAGACCTTCTAGCTGGGGGAGACAATGAGCAGTTCTTC	CASSQDLLAGGDNEQFF	17	NA	TRBJ2-1	TRBV4-3	NA
TGCAGTGCCCCGACAGGGGGCATTACCGGGGAGCTGTTTTTT	CSAPTGGITGELFF	14	TRBD1	TRBJ2-2	TRBV20-1	NA
TGTGCCAGCAGCTTAGTGCGAACCTCCTACAATGAGCAGTTCTTC	CASSLVRTSYNEQFF	15	NA	TRBJ2-1	TRBV7-2	NA
TGTGCCAGCAGCTTATTAGCGGGGGGCGAGCAGTTCTTC	CASSLLAGGEQFF	13	TRBD2	TRBJ2-1	TRBV7-2	few
TGTGCCAGCAGTTATTTCAACTACGAGCAGTACTTC	CASSYFNYEQYF	12	NA	TRBJ2-7	TRBV28	NA
TGTGCCAGCAACCCCCCTGGAGGGTTATACGAGCAGTACTTC	CASNPPGGLYEQYF	14	NA	TRBJ2-7	TRBV2	NA
TGTGCCAGCAGTTACTCCGGGACAGAAGAGACCCAGTACTTC	CASSYSGTEETQYF	14	TRBD1	TRBJ2-5	TRBV6-5	NA
TGCAGTGCTACACAGGGAGCCAAAAACATTCAGTACTTC	CSATQGAKNIQYF	13	NA	TRBJ2-4	TRBV20-1	few
TGTGCCAGTAGTATGGAGAGGAACACTGAAGCTTTCTTT	CASSMERNTEAFF	13	NA	TRBJ1-1	TRBV19	few
TGCAGTGCTCCAGCGGGAGGTACAGATACGCAGTATTTT	CSAPAGGTDTQYF	13	TRBD2	TRBJ2-3	TRBV20-1	NA
TGCAGTGCGCTGCCCGACAGGATCTCCTATAATTCACCCCTCCACTTT	CSALPDRISYNSPLHF	16	NA	TRBJ1-6	TRBV20-1	NA
TGTGCCACCTCAGAGCGGGAGGGCCAAGAGCAGTTCTTC	CATSEREGQEQFF	13	TRBD2	TRBJ2-1	TRBV15	NA
TGTGCCAGCAGCGTAGGGGGCTCTGGTGAGCTGTTTTTT	CASSVGGSGELFF	13	NA	TRBJ2-2	TRBV9	NA
TGTGCCAGCGGAGGCTCAGGCCAAGAGACCCAGTACTTC	CASGGSGQETQYF	13	NA	TRBJ2-5	TRBV7-6	few
TGTGCCAGCAGCGCCCCCATAAACTCCTATAATTCACCCCTCCACTTT	CASSAPINSYNSPLHF	16	NA	TRBJ1-6	TRBV11-2	NA
TGTGCCAGCAGCTTAACCAGGGATGGGGAGACCCAGTACTTC	CASSLTRDGETQYF	14	NA	TRBJ2-5	TRBV7-3	NA
TGCAGCGGGGCAGGGCATTTGAACACTGAAGCTTTCTTT	CSGAGHLNTEAFF	13	NA	TRBJ1-1	TRBV29-1	NA
TGCAGTGCACCGGGTACTAGCACAGATACGCAGTATTTT	CSAPGTSTDTQYF	13	NA	TRBJ2-3	TRBV20-1	NA
TGCAGGCCGAGCCGCGGGACTAGCGGAAACCACGAGCAGTACTTC	CRPSRGTSGNHEQYF	15	TRBD2	TRBJ2-7	TRBV20-1	few
TGTGCCAGCAGCAGGGGGTTTTTGAGTAGTACAGATACGCGGTATTTT	CASSRGFLSSTDTRYF	16	NA	TRBJ2-3	TRBV5-4	NA
TGTGCCAGCAGCTTAGTAGCTCCCCTTCGGAGCGGGGGGGACAATGAGCAGTTCTTC	CASSLVAPLRSGGDNEQFF	19	TRBD2	TRBJ2-1	TRBV7-9	NA
TGTGCCAGCAGCTTAGCGGGGACAGGGAACACTGAAGCTTTCTTT	CASSLAGTGNTEAFF	15	TRBD1	TRBJ1-1	TRBV7-2	few
TGTGCCAGCAGCCCGTCCACCAACAGGGATGGGGCCAACGTCCTGACTTTC	CASSPSTNRDGANVLTF	17	NA	TRBJ2-6	TRBV5-6	NA
TGTGCCAGCAAGAAACCGGGACAGGGGCAAAATGGGCAGTTCTTC	CASKKPGQGQNGQFF	15	TRBD1	TRBJ2-1	TRBV6-2/TRBV6-3	NA
TGTGCCTGGAGTGTTGGGGATATGGATACGCAGTATTTT	CAWSVGDMDTQYF	13	NA	TRBJ2-3	TRBV30	NA
TGTGCCAGTAGGGATCCACCAACAGGGTTTCCCGGGGAGCTGTTTTTT	CASRDPPTGFPGELFF	16	NA	TRBJ2-2	TRBV19	NA
TGTGCCAGCATTTACTACGGGGTGGATACGCAGTATTTT	CASIYYGVDTQYF	13	NA	TRBJ2-3	TRBV2	NA